The 5 T cell receptor beta chains below were found in one sample sequenced in a study of cytomegalovirus exposure and HLA in healthy donors. It was with 60 Vbeta and 13 Jbeta primers that the PCR ran. Using immunoSEQ multiplex PCR, the repertoire was profiled, and TCRdb retains in-frame clones only, with some absent. Of approximately 170,000 clones in the sample, about 70% are singletons; the top ten hold 4% to 5.5%. Sequencing used PBMCs. The source is a woman aged 18-35 years in good health and CMV-seropositive.

The chain recombines TRBV14 with TRBJ1-1, with D tentatively TRBD1 (5 bases). The CDR3 is 13 amino acids. The V end lost 0 bases, the J end lost 6 bases, and 8 bases lay between the germline ends. The germline CDR1 and CDR2 sequences are SGHDN and FVKESK. CDR3 bases: TGTGCCAGCAGCCAAGATCACAGGTCTGAAGCTTTCTTT. Its protein is CASSQDHRSEAFF.

The chain employs TRBV5-6 and TRBJ1-2; D is perhaps TRBD1 (6 bases). There are 15 residues in the CDR3. Looked up from germline, CDR1 is SGHDT and CDR2 is YYEEEE. With 3 bases removed from V and 9 bases from J, the gap between germline ends came to 21 bases. The CDR3 DNA is TGTGCCAGCAGCTCACGACCGGGACAAGCCGCCCGCTACACCTTC. Its translation: CASSSRPGQAARYTF.

The V call is TRBV29-1, the J call TRBJ2-5; the D gene is possibly TRBD2 (5 bases). The end of the DNA is better explained by TRBJ2-7, so the J call may be wrong. The length of the CDR3 is 14 residues. The V gene's germline CDR1 is SQVTM and CDR2 ANQGSEA. The CDR3 DNA is TGCAGCGTTGATCGGGAACGCTTCTCCTACGAGCAGTACTTC. Its protein product is CSVDRERFSYEQYF.

The chain recombines TRBV27 with TRBJ1-2, with D possibly being TRBD1 (6 bases). Trimming left V 4 bases short and J 5 bases short, with 14 bases between. The CDR3 extends over 14 amino acids. Germline V gene sequence: CDR1 MNHEY, CDR2 SMNVEV (reference sequence). For the CDR3, the DNA is TGTGCCAGCAGTTCTCCAGGGACAACTTATGGCTACACCTTC. Protein: CASSSPGTTYGYTF.

The chain is built from TRBV5-1 and TRBJ1-1; D might be TRBD1 (6 bases). CDR3 length: 15 residues. Deletions cut 4 bases from V and 11 bases from J, with 24 bases between. Per the germline V gene, CDR1 is SGHRS and CDR2 is YFSETQ. The CDR3 protein is CASSMGGGGALIAFF. The CDR3 nucleotides read TGCGCCAGCAGCATGGGGGGAGGGGGGGCTCTGATTGCTTTCTTT. The variable domain in full, completed from reference TRBV5-1 and TRBJ1-1, reads KAGVTQTPRYLIKTRGQQVTLSCSPISGHRSVSWYQQTPGQGLQFLFEYFSETQRNKGNFPGRFSGRQFSNSRSEMNVSTLELGDSALYLCASSMGGGGALIAFFGQGTRLTVV.